This TCR beta chain was identified in a study of T cells expressing NK-cell markers. Study as a whole: The authors derived TCR beta repertoires from sorted CD3+CD56+NKG2C+, CD3+CD56+NKG2C- and CD3+CD56-NKG2C+ T cells. Seven of the eight sequenced donors were HCMV-seropositive; one was seronegative.

The CDR3 covers 17 residues. Looked up from germline, CDR1 is SEHNR and CDR2 is FQNEAQ (reference sequence). Generation of TCR beta cDNA was performed by 5'RACE template switching incorporating UMIs. Following a re-call of the 5' RACE reads, TCRdb has one entry per CDR3 protein and lacks DNA. With about 180,000 distinct CDR3 sequences in the sample, the ten largest clones hold around 20%. Study results and limitations: Leadership of the CD3+CD56-NKG2C+ fraction also belonged to these clonotypes in a handful of donors.

Note on this clonotype: Its specificity is unknown.

The chain uses TRBV7-9 and TRBJ1-2; as DNA is missing, the TRBD1 call by TCRdb cannot be tested. The sequenced material came from blood T cells: a sorted CD56 or NKG2C T cell subset, CD4+ or CD8+ T cells, or bulk PBMC T cells (not recorded which). The sequence was obtained from a man aged 18-70 years in good health. The CDR3 region is CASSTSPGQGSSYGYTF.